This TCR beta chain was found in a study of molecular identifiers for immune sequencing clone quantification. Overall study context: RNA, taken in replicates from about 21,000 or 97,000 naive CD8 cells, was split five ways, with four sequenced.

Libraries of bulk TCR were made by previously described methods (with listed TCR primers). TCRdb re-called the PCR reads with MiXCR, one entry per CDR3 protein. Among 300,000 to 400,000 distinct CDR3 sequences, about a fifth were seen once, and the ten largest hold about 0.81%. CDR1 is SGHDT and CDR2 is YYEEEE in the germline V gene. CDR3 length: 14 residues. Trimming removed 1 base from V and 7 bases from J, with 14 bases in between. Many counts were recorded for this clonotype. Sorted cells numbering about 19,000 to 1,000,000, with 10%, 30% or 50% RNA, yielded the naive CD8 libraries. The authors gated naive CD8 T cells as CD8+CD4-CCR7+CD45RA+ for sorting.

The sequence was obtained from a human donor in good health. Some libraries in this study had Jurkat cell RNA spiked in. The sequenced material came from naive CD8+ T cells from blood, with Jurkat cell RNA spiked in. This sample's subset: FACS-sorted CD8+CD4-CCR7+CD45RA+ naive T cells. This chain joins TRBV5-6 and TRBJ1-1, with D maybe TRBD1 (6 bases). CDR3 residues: CASSLTGPPHEAFF. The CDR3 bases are TGTGCCAGCAGCTTGACAGGGCCCCCCCATGAAGCTTTCTTT.